A selection of T cell receptor beta chains follows, all from one sample in a study of T cell repertoires in cytomegalovirus infection. These receptors are not linked to any known antigen. TCRdb used MiXCR to reprocess the reads, holding one entry per CDR3 protein. The profile shows approximately 990,000 distinct CDR3 sequences, approximately 31% of them singletons. The sequencing used cultured CD8+ T cells from PBMCs, collected from culture after CMV antigen stimulation. These receptors all stem from a human donor in good health (CMV status not recorded). Some clones in this sample may be carry-over from other donors' samples. Each CDR3 is given with its conserved first and last residue. The order of the fields is clone size, V gene, D gene, CDR3 protein. The D gene is left open where the match is weak. Size values are once, few and many counts, or a class for expanded clones, and some rows have none.

clone size: .; V gene: TRBV6-1; D gene: .; CDR3 protein: CASSRQRAYEQYF
clone size: .; V gene: TRBV6-1; D gene: TRBD1; CDR3 protein: CASMTGLMNTEAFF
clone size: .; V gene: TRBV7-8; D gene: TRBD1; CDR3 protein: CASSLDRGSGNSPLHF
clone size: .; V gene: TRBV19; D gene: TRBD1; CDR3 protein: CVSSWDSMNTEAFF
clone size: many; V gene: TRBV7-2; D gene: .; CDR3 protein: CASSMSSYEQYF
clone size: few; V gene: TRBV27; D gene: .; CDR3 protein: CASSSHGYGYTF
clone size: many; V gene: TRBV7-8; D gene: .; CDR3 protein: CASSYFRKTELWTQYF
clone size: few; V gene: TRBV28; D gene: .; CDR3 protein: CASKMVTGPYEQYF
clone size: .; V gene: TRBV11-2; D gene: .; CDR3 protein: CASSLPTSSNEQFF
clone size: few; V gene: TRBV14; D gene: TRBD1; CDR3 protein: CASSPWTGGNLNEQFF
clone size: .; V gene: TRBV28; D gene: TRBD1; CDR3 protein: CASCPGQGVWDEKLFF